This T cell receptor (beta chain) was recorded in a study of post-analysis software for immune sequencing data (dated by TCRdb to the mid-2010s). With regard to the full study: The recorded disease courses included relapsing-remitting, secondary progressive and progressive-relapsing multiple sclerosis, and some patients had no subtype annotation. The patient repertoires were compared against about a dozen previously published healthy control repertoires obtained from donors aged about 6 to 28 years. A subset of samples was prepared in parallel using single-end sample barcoding, then pooled and co-amplified after Illumina adapter ligation.

Broader findings and caveats from the paper: Direct clustering with F measure revealed strong co-clustering of samples prepared in the same batch, which led to a batch-effect correction. Patients showed significantly higher frequencies than controls for about 5 TRBV segments, among them TRBV5-6, TRBV5-1 and TRBV20-1. The multiple sclerosis patient group was slightly younger than the control group. Compared with controls, multiple sclerosis patients had significantly lower normalized Chao1 diversity, a finding suggesting substantial peripheral T-cell clonal expansion.

Libraries were prepared through PCR. Sequencing was performed on an Illumina HiSeq 2500. To reduce PCR and sequencing biases, unique molecular identifiers were incorporated into the TCR beta cDNA libraries. Approximately 500,000 cDNA molecules were obtained for every 1 to 10 million input T cells, so each molecule roughly corresponded to one T cell. The patient libraries were prepared and sequenced with the same protocol used for the earlier healthy control dataset. Within a given batch, samples were prepared together, multiplexed and sequenced on the same HiSeq lane. The source study handled its data this way. MIGEC was used to process the raw barcoded reads, and molecular identifier groups with only a single read were discarded before consensus assembly and CDR3 extraction. Clonotype tables were post-analysed with VDJtools, normalizing diversity by down-sampling all datasets to the smallest sample size. To correct batch-related cross-sample contamination, repertoire overlap clustering matched CDR3 amino acid sequences but not nucleotide sequences. TCRdb itself trimmed the public reads at Q25 with fastp, ran MiXCR and retained productive beta chains. Rows matching on CDR3 protein sequence are summarized as one entry with the most common DNA and genes. The V and J calls and clone size are TCRdb's, not the authors'. Across this sample there are under 900,000 distinct CDR3 sequences, with about 57% seen only once. The ten largest clones take up approximately 4.4% of the sample.

TCR beta repertoires were profiled from peripheral blood of over 10 young patients with multiple sclerosis to demonstrate the VDJtools post-analysis software. The patients with multiple sclerosis were children and adolescents between about 6 and 17 years of age. Reading the germline V gene gives CDR1 ENHRY and CDR2 SYGVKD. CDR3 length: 15 amino acids, cysteine to phenylalanine. CDR3 DNA is the only sequence kept; it has 45 bases, read in frame from the first base. Concerning this clonotype itself: What antigen it recognizes has not been identified. No much larger clonotype is one base removed from it; base qualities were not supplied.

This TCR derives from a girl aged 5 to 17 with multiple sclerosis. This sequence uses TRBV10-3 and TRBJ2-4, with 7 junctional bases fitting TRBD2. The J call may be wrong; the DNA end is better matched by TRBJ2-7. The material sequenced was blood. The sequenced DNA is TGTGCCAGCCGAACCAGGCTAGCGGCCACCTACGAGCAGTACTTC. Its amino acids are CASRTRLAATYEQYF.